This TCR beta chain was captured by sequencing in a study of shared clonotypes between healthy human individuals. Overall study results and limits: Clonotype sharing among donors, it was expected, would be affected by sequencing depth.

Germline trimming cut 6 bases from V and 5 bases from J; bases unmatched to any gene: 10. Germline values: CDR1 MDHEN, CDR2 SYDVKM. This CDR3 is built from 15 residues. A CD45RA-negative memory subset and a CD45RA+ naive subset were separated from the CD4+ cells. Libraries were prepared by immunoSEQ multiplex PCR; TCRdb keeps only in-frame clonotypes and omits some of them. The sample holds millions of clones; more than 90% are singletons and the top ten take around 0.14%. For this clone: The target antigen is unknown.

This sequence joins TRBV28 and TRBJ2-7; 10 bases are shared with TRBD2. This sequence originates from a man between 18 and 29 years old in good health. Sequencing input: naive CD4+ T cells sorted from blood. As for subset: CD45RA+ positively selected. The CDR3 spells CASRNSGGAQNEQYF. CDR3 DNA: TGTGCCAGCAGGAACAGCGGGGGGGCCCAAAACGAGCAGTACTTC. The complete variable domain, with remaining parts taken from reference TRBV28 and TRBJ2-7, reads DVKVTQSSRYLVKRTGEKVFLECVQDMDHENMFWYRQDPGLGLRLIYFSYDVKMKEKGDIPEGYSVSREKKERFSLILESASTNQTSMYLCASRNSGGAQNEQYFGPGTRLTVT.